A single sample gave rise to the 17 T cell receptor beta chains below, sequenced in a study of T cell responses to AZD1222 COVID-19 vaccine. Libraries were prepared by immunoSEQ multiplex PCR; TCRdb keeps only in-frame clonotypes and omits some of them. The table lists approximately 210,000 clones, 90% to 95% of them singletons. The sequences come from peripheral blood, collected 28 days after the second AZD1222 dose. All receptors derive from an adult who received the AZD1222 COVID-19 vaccine.

The V gene is TRBV11-2, the J gene TRBJ2-1; 10 nucleotides line up with TRBD1. This CDR3 has 15 amino acids. Germline V lookup: CDR1 SGHAT, CDR2 FQNNGV. V trimming: 3 bases; J trimming: 8 bases; junction bases outside the gene matches: 7. The CDR3 reads CASSFVDRGLDEQFF. The CDR3 DNA follows: TGTGCCAGCAGCTTTGTCGACAGGGGGCTCGATGAGCAGTTCTTC.

The J gene is TRBJ1-5, the V gene TRBV6-2 or TRBV6-3; 7 bases fit TRBD1. There are 16 residues in the CDR3. V trimming: 2 bases; J trimming: 3 bases; junction bases outside the gene matches: 7. CDR1 is MNHEY and CDR2 is SVGEGT in the germline V gene. The CDR3 DNA reads as TGTGCCAGCAGTTACCCGCCGGACAGGTTCAATCAGCCCCAGCATTTT. Its translation: CASSYPPDRFNQPQHF.

The CDR3 coding sequence is TGTGCCAGCAGCTTGAGGAAGGGCGAGCAGTACTTC. It is translated as CASSLRKGEQYF. The chain joins TRBV5-8 to TRBJ2-7; D ambiguous. Trimming left V 1 base short and J 6 bases short, with 8 bases between. The CDR3 consists of 12 residues. CDR1 is SGHTS, CDR2 YDEGEE, per germline.

The rearrangement joins TRBV27 to TRBJ1-5; D is unclear. The length of the CDR3 is 16 residues. V dropped 4 bases and J dropped 2 bases, with 15 bases sitting between them. Germline V gene sequence: CDR1 MNHEY, CDR2 SMNVEV (reference sequence). The CDR3 is CASSSDIRIGNQPQHF. CDR3 sequence (DNA): TGTGCCAGCAGTTCGGATATCCGTATCGGCAATCAGCCCCAGCATTTT.

On this clone: This sample also contains other DNA sequences that code for the same CDR3. The gene calls are TRBV3-1 (or the pseudogene TRBV3-2) and TRBJ2-7; no reliable D call. The length of the CDR3 is 12 residues. Deletions cut 1 base from V and 1 base from J, with 2 bases between. Germline assignment: CDR1 LGHDT and CDR2 YNNKEL (reference sequence). The CDR3 is CASSQVSYEQYF. The CDR3 DNA follows: TGTGCCAGCAGCCAAGTATCCTACGAGCAGTACTTC.

V gene TRBV7-9 combines with J gene TRBJ2-7; no clear D gene. Germline-derived CDR1 and CDR2 are SEHNR and FQNEAQ (reference sequence). The length of the CDR3 is 13 residues. V was shortened by 5 bases and J by 3 bases, with 11 bases between the two germline ends. CDR3 coding DNA: TGTGCCAGCAGCCCCATTCCCAGCTACGAGCAGTACTTC. Amino acids: CASSPIPSYEQYF.

The chain links TRBV19 to TRBJ1-1; D remains unclear. The CDR3 is 12 residues long. V dropped 6 bases and J dropped 10 bases, with 15 bases sitting between them. Germline V gives CDR1 LNHDA, CDR2 SQIVND (reference sequence). CDR3: CASRGRDAGAFF. The CDR3 DNA reads as TGTGCCAGTAGAGGGCGCGACGCGGGAGCTTTCTTT.

This chain connects TRBV7-9 to TRBJ2-3; TRBD1 agrees at 7 bases. This CDR3 has 18 amino acids. Losses at the gene ends were 4 bases for V and 3 bases for J; bases not matched to a gene: 16. Germline CDR1 SEHNR, CDR2 FQNEAQ (reference sequence). The CDR3 region has the DNA TGTGCCAGCAGCTCCTCCCTTGCCCGACAGGGTGAGACAGATACGCAGTATTTT. It codes for CASSSSLARQGETDTQYF.

This chain joins TRBV29-1 and TRBJ1-2; D gene uncertain. Germline V gives CDR1 SQVTM, CDR2 ANQGSEA. The V end lost 7 bases, the J end lost 5 bases, and 11 bases lay between the germline ends. The CDR3 contains 11 residues. As DNA, the CDR3 is TGCAGCGCTCCTGGTCTGTATGGCTACACCTTC. Translating gives CSAPGLYGYTF.

V and J are TRBV7-9 and TRBJ1-2, with D maybe TRBD1 (6 bases). Germline-derived CDR1 and CDR2 are SEHNR and FQNEAQ (reference sequence). The CDR3 runs to 13 residues. V lost 1 base, J lost 8 bases, and 11 bases lay in between. The CDR3 region is CASSLGLQGGYTF. CDR3 in DNA: TGTGCCAGCAGCTTAGGTCTCCAGGGGGGCTACACCTTC.

This clone was seen a single time. The chain recombines TRBV28 with TRBJ1-1; the match to TRBD1 covers 7 bases. CDR1 MDHEN and CDR2 SYDVKM come from the germline V gene. Trimming removed 2 bases from V and 0 bases from J; junction bases left unmatched: 6. The CDR3 has 16 amino acids. Here the CDR3 DNA reads TGTGCCAGCAGTTTAGGGACAGCGAACTTGAACACTGAAGCTTTCTTT. Its translation: CASSLGTANLNTEAFF.

V gene TRBV11-3 combines with J gene TRBJ2-7; TRBD2 aligns across 7 bases. Germline loops: CDR1 SGHNT, CDR2 YENEEA. CDR3 length equals 16 residues. With 0 bases clipped from V and 3 bases from J, the junction kept 8 bases outside the gene matches. The CDR3 loop reads CASSLDSTSVIYEQYF. DNA of the CDR3: TGTGCCAGCAGCTTAGATAGCACTAGCGTAATCTACGAGCAGTACTTC.

V gene TRBV5-6 combines with J gene TRBJ1-2; possible D gene TRBD1, 5 bases. V was clipped by 0 bases and J by 2 bases, with 5 bases between them. CDR1 is SGHDT and CDR2 is YYEEEE in the germline V gene. The CDR3 is 13 residues long. CDR3 nucleotide sequence: TGTGCCAGCAGCTTGGCAGGGAACTATGGCTACACCTTC. Protein sequence: CASSLAGNYGYTF.

The chain combines TRBV14 with TRBJ1-2; D is perhaps TRBD1 (6 bases). Trimming cost V 4 bases and J 5 bases, with 17 bases left between them. The CDR3 covers 15 residues. CDR1 is SGHDN and CDR2 is FVKESK in the germline V gene. CDR3 residues: CASSPGGRAGYGYTF. The CDR3 DNA reads TGTGCCAGCAGCCCTGGGGGCAGGGCTGGGTATGGCTACACCTTC.

This chain uses TRBV24-1 with TRBJ2-1; 9 bases match TRBD1. The CDR3 spans 16 residues. The germline V gene has CDR1 KGHDR and CDR2 SFDVKD. V shed 4 bases and J 7 bases; nucleotides not matched to a gene: 10. CDR3 coding DNA: TGTGCCACCAGTGACCCCCCGGGACAGGGCCCTAATGAGCAGTTCTTC. It yields the protein CATSDPPGQGPNEQFF.

The chain couples TRBV19 to TRBJ2-5; D remains unclear. The CDR3 has 15 residues. V was cut by 1 base and J by 1 base, with 10 bases left in between. Germline CDR1 LNHDA, CDR2 SQIVND (reference sequence). CDR3 sequence: CASSIGSLSQETQYF. In DNA form, the CDR3 reads TGTGCCAGTAGTATAGGGTCCCTCTCCCAAGAGACCCAGTACTTC. Full variable domain (outside the CDR3, taken from reference TRBV19 and TRBJ2-5): DGGITQSPKYLFRKEGQNVTLSCEQNLNHDAMYWYRQDPGQGLRLIYYSQIVNDFQKGDIAEGYSVSREKKESFPLTVTSAQKNPTAFYLCASSIGSLSQETQYFGPGTRLLVL.

This chain connects TRBV27 to TRBJ2-4, with TRBD2 matching 7 bases. The CDR3 is 14 amino acids. Per germline, CDR1 MNHEY and CDR2 SMNVEV (reference sequence). Unmatched junction bases numbered 7, after V lost 10 bases and J lost 1 base. The CDR3 loop is CATLGGRAKNIQYF. The DNA of the CDR3 is TGTGCCACCTTGGGGGGGAGGGCCAAAAACATTCAGTACTTC.